The 13 T cell receptor beta chains presented below share a single source sample, sequenced in a study of a mutant IDH1 vaccine in newly diagnosed glioma. Here immunoSEQ multiplex PCR was the method, and the copy in TCRdb shows in-frame clones only, minus some. The data show roughly 29,000 clones, with approximately 80% seen just once and roughly 8.2% held by the top ten. These receptors' antigens are unknown. Sample time point: week 23, last vaccination. Each vaccine dose was 300 ug of mutant IDH1 20-mer peptide, with topical imiquimod. The sequences come from PBMCs, collected from a glioma patient whose treatment included an IDH1 peptide vaccine. The source of these receptors is a woman aged 18-29 years with glioma.

The rearrangement joins TRBV6-4 to TRBJ2-5, with 8 bases fitting TRBD2. The CDR3 consists of 16 residues. Germline V gene data show CDR1 as MRHNA and CDR2 as SNTAGT. V trimming: 4 bases; J trimming: 5 bases; junction bases outside the gene matches: 12. CDR3: CASSVSGGGSTETQYF. The CDR3 coding sequence is TGTGCCAGCAGTGTGTCGGGCGGGGGGTCAACGGAGACCCAGTACTTC.

This rearrangement joins TRBV14 to TRBJ2-5, with 9 bases aligning to TRBD2. Germline V gene data show CDR1 as SGHDN and CDR2 as FVKESK. This CDR3 is built from 16 residues. Trimming cost V 2 bases and J 4 bases; bases outside gene matches: 8. The CDR3 DNA sequence: TGTGCCAGCAGCCAACAGATGGCTAGCGGGACAGAGACCCAGTACTTC. This sequence encodes CASSQQMASGTETQYF.

This clone was picked up one time. This chain links TRBV27 with TRBJ2-7; TRBD1 agrees at 7 bases. Germline loops: CDR1 MNHEY, CDR2 SMNVEV (reference sequence). The CDR3 sequence is 19 residues long. Germline trimming cut 4 bases from V and 1 base from J; bases unmatched to any gene: 19. The DNA of the CDR3 is TGTGCCAGCAGTTCGGTCCGGTACTCGGACAGGTCTAAATCCTACGAGCAGTACTTC. The encoded protein is CASSSVRYSDRSKSYEQYF.

This chain connects TRBV29-1 to TRBJ2-4; a weak D match, TRBD2 (6 bases). The V end was cut by 7 bases, the J end by 0 bases, with 10 bases between. The CDR3 spans 13 residues. Per the germline V gene, CDR1 is SQVTM and CDR2 is ANQGSEA. The CDR3 spells CSAGVLAKNIQYF. As DNA, the CDR3 is TGCAGCGCGGGGGTGTTAGCCAAAAACATTCAGTACTTC.

The chain has TRBV14 and TRBJ1-2; no firm D call. The CDR3 has 13 residues. Germline CDR1 reads SGHDN; CDR2 reads FVKESK. V shed 11 bases and J shed 3 bases, with 16 bases lying between them. The CDR3, as DNA: TGTGCCGCTGCCATTGGGCTAGACTATGGCTACACCTTC. Translated: CAAAIGLDYGYTF.

The V and J genes are TRBV6-5 and TRBJ1-5; D remains ambiguous. V was trimmed by 5 bases and J by 2 bases, leaving 7 bases between them. This CDR3 contains 13 residues. CDR1 and CDR2 from the germline V gene are MNHEY and SVGAGI. Here the CDR3 reads CASSTVGNQPQHF. CDR3 in DNA: TGTGCCAGCAGTACAGTGGGCAATCAGCCCCAGCATTTT.

V usage is TRBV9 and J usage is TRBJ2-5, with D perhaps given as TRBD1 or TRBD2 (5 bases each). Trimming removed 0 bases at V and 5 bases at J, with 11 bases between. Looked up from germline, CDR1 is SGDLS and CDR2 is YYNGEE. The CDR3 runs 14 residues. The chain's CDR3 is CASSVEVEGETQYF. The CDR3 nucleotides read TGTGCCAGCAGCGTAGAGGTCGAGGGGGAGACCCAGTACTTC.

The V gene is TRBV13, the J gene TRBJ2-7, with TRBD1 matching 8 bases. V lost 5 bases, J lost 4 bases, and 10 bases stayed unmatched. Germline V CDR1 and CDR2: PRHDT, FYEKMQ (reference sequence). This CDR3 has 15 amino acids. The CDR3 spells CASSPRQGRTYEQYF. CDR3 bases: TGTGCCAGCAGCCCGAGACAGGGGAGGACGTACGAGCAGTACTTC.

The gene calls are TRBV28 and TRBJ2-3; perhaps TRBD1 as D (6 bases). Germline CDR1 is MDHEN and CDR2 is SYDVKM. Deletions cut 6 bases from V and 2 bases from J, with 18 bases between. The CDR3 consists of 16 residues. The CDR3, as DNA: TGTGCCAGCAGAGATGGCTTACAGGGAGTCACAGATACGCAGTATTTT. This translates into CASRDGLQGVTDTQYF. The full variable domain, with the rest looked up from reference TRBV28 and TRBJ2-3, is DVKVTQSSRYLVKRTGEKVFLECVQDMDHENMFWYRQDPGLGLRLIYFSYDVKMKEKGDIPEGYSVSREKKERFSLILESASTNQTSMYLCASRDGLQGVTDTQYFGPGTRLTVL.

The V and J genes are TRBV7-9 and TRBJ2-5; the match to TRBD2 covers 10 bases. V shed 7 bases and J 4 bases; nucleotides not matched to a gene: 6. This CDR3 spans 14 amino acids. Germline CDR1 reads SEHNR; CDR2 reads FQNEAQ (reference sequence). In DNA form, the CDR3 reads TGTGCCAGCACGGAGACTAGCGGGTTAGAGACCCAGTACTTC. Translation gives CASTETSGLETQYF.

J is TRBJ2-5 and V is TRBV5-1; 11 bases agree with TRBD1. Germline V gene lookup returns CDR1 SGHRS and CDR2 YFSETQ. The CDR3 has 17 amino acids. V lost 4 bases to trimming and J lost 0 bases; unmatched junction nucleotides: 8. This CDR3 is CASSKGQGATYQETQYF. CDR3 coding DNA: TGCGCCAGCAGCAAAGGACAGGGGGCGACGTACCAAGAGACCCAGTACTTC.

The rearrangement uses TRBV19 and TRBJ1-5, with 8 nucleotides matching TRBD1. Germline values: CDR1 LNHDA, CDR2 SQIVND (reference sequence). Trimming cost V 4 bases and J 7 bases; bases outside gene matches: 12. CDR3 length: 16 residues. The DNA of the CDR3 is TGTGCCAGTAGTAGAGACGGACAGGGTTGGGGACAGCCCCAGCATTTT. It encodes CASSRDGQGWGQPQHF.

This clone was observed a few times. This rearrangement joins TRBV27 to TRBJ2-7; 7 positions agree with TRBD1. CDR1 and CDR2 (germline): MNHEY, SMNVEV (reference sequence). The V segment lost 6 bases and the J segment 10 bases; nucleotides outside the gene matches: 6. There are 11 residues in the CDR3. Here the CDR3 reads CASRQGIVQYF. For the CDR3, the DNA is TGTGCCAGCAGACAGGGGATTGTTCAGTACTTC.